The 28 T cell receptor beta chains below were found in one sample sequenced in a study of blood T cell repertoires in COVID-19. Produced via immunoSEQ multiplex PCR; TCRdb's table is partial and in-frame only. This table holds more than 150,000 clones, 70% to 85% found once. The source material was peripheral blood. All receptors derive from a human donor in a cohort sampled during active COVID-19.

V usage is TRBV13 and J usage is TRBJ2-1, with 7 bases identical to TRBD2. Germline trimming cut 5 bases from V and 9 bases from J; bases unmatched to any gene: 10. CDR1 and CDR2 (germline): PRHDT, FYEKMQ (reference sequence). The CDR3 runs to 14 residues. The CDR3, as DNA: TGTGCCAGCAGCCAGGGACTAAGGGGCGTTGAGCAGTTCTTC. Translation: CASSQGLRGVEQFF.

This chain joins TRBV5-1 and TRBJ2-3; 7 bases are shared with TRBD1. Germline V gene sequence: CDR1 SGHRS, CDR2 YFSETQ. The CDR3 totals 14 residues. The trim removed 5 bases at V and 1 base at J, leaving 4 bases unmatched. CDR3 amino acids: CASSRQGGTDTQYF. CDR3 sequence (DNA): TGCGCCAGCAGTCGACAGGGCGGCACAGATACGCAGTATTTT.

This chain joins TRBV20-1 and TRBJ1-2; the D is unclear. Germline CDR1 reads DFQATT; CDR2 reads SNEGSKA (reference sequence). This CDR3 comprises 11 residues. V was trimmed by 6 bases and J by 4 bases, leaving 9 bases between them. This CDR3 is CSAPEFYGYTF. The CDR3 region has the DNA TGCAGTGCCCCTGAGTTCTATGGCTACACCTTC.

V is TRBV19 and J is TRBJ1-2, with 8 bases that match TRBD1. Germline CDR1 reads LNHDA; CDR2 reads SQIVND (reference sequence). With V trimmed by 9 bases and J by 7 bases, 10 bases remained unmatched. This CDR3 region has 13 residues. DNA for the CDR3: TGTGCCAGCTCGACAGGGGTTGGATTTGGCTACACCTTC. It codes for CASSTGVGFGYTF.

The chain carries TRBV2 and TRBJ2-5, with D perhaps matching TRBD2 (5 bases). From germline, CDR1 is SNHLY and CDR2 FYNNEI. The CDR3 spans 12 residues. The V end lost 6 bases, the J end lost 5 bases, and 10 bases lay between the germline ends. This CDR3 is CASRHTRETQYF. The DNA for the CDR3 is TGTGCCAGCAGACACACTAGGGAGACCCAGTACTTC.

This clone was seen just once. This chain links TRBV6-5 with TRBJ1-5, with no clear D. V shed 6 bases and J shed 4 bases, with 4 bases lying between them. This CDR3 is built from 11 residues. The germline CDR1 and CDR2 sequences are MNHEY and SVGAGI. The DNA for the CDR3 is TGTGCCAGCAGCTTTAATCAGCCCCAGCATTTT. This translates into CASSFNQPQHF.

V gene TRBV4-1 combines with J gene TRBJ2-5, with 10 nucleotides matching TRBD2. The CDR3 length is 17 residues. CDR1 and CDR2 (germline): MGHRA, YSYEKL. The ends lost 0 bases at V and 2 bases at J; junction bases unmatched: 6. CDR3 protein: CASSQDPQLAGQETQYF. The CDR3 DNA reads TGCGCCAGCAGCCAAGACCCCCAACTAGCGGGGCAAGAGACCCAGTACTTC.

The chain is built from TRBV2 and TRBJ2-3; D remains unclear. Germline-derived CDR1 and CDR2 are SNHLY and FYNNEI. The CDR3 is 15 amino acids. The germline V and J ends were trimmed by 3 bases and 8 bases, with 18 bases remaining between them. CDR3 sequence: CASSESVVVVATQYF. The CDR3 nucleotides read TGTGCCAGCAGTGAGTCCGTGGTGGTAGTAGCTACGCAGTATTTT.

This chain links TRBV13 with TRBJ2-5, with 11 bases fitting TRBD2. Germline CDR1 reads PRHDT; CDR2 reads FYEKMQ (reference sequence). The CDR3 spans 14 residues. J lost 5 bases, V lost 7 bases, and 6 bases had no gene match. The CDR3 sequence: CASMASGGIETQYF. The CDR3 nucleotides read TGTGCCAGCATGGCTAGCGGGGGGATCGAGACCCAGTACTTC.

The CDR3 sequence: CASRPSGTGKTEAFF. In DNA, the CDR3 is TGTGCCAGCAGACCTTCCGGGACAGGTAAGACTGAAGCTTTCTTT. The chain couples TRBV28 to TRBJ1-1, with 8 positions matching TRBD1. Germline V gene sequence: CDR1 MDHEN, CDR2 SYDVKM. The V and J ends lost 6 bases and 5 bases, in that order; junction bases with no gene match: 11. The CDR3 is made up of 15 amino acids.

The CDR3 DNA sequence: TGTGCCAGCAGCTTATTACCCGGGGGAGCCTACAATGAGCAGTTCTTC. This translates into CASSLLPGGAYNEQFF. The J gene is TRBJ2-1, the V gene TRBV7-7; weak D call: TRBD2 (6 bases). Trimming shortened V by 2 bases and J by 2 bases, and 13 bases separated the two germline ends. The CDR3 is made up of 16 amino acids. From germline, CDR1 is SSHAT and CDR2 FNYEAQ (reference sequence).

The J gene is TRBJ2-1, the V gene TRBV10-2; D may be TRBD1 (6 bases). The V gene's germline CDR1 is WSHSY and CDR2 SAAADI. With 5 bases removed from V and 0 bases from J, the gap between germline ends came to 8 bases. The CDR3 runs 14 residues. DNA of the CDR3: TGCGCCAGCAGTACAGGGTTCTCCTACAATGAGCAGTTCTTC. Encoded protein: CASSTGFSYNEQFF.

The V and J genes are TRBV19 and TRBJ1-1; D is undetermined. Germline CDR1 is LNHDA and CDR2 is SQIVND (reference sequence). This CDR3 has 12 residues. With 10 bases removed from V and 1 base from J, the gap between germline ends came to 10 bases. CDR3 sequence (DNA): TGTGCCACCGCAACACCGAACACTGAAGCTTTCTTT. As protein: CATATPNTEAFF.

This chain's CDR3 is CAISDRGQDTEAFF. Written as DNA, the CDR3 is TGTGCCATCAGTGACAGGGGGCAGGACACTGAAGCTTTCTTT. The rearrangement uses TRBV10-3 and TRBJ1-1; 8 bases are shared with TRBD1. This CDR3 contains 14 residues. V was pared by 3 bases and J by 3 bases, with 3 bases of the junction left unmatched. Per the germline V gene, CDR1 is ENHRY and CDR2 is SYGVKD.

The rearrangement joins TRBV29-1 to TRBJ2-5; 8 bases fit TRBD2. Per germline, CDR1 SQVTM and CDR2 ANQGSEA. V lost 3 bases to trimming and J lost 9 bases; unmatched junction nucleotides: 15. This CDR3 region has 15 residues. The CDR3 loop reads CSVELLASGHTAQYF. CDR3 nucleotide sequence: TGCAGCGTTGAGCTGCTGGCTAGCGGGCATACGGCCCAGTACTTC.

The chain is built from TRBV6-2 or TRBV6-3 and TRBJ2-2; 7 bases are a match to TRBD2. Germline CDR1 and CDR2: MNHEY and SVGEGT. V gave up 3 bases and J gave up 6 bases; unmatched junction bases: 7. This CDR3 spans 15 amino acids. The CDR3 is CASSYMGLRSGELFF. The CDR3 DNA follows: TGTGCCAGCAGTTATATGGGACTAAGGTCCGGGGAGCTGTTTTTT.

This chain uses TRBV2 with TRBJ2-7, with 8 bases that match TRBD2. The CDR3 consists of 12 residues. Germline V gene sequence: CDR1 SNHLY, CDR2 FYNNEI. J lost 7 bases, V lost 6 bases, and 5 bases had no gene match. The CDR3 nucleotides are TGTGCCAGCAGCGGGGGGGCGTGGGAGCAGTACTTC. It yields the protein CASSGGAWEQYF.

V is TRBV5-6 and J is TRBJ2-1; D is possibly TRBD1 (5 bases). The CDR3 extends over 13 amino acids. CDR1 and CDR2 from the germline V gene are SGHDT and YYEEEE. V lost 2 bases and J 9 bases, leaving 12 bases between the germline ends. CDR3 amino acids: CASSLQEKGEQFF. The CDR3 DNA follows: TGTGCCAGCAGCTTACAGGAGAAGGGTGAGCAGTTCTTC.

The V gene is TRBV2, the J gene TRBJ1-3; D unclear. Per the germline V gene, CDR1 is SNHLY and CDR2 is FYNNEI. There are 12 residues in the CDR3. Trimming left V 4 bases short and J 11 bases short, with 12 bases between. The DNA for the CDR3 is TGTGCCAGCAGTGTCCCCACTTACCCCATATATTTT. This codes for CASSVPTYPIYF. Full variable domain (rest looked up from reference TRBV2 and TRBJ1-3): EPEVTQTPSHQVTQMGQEVILRCVPISNHLYFYWYRQILGQKVEFLVSFYNNEISEKSEIFDDQFSVERPDGSNFTLKIRSTKLEDSAMYFCASSVPTYPIYFGEGSWLTVV.

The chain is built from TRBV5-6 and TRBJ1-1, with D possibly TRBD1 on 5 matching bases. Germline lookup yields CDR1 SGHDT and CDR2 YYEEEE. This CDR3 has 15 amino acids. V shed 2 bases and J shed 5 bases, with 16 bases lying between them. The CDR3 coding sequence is TGTGCCAGCAGCTTCCTCGTTGGGGGGTGGACTGAAGCTTTCTTT. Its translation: CASSFLVGGWTEAFF.

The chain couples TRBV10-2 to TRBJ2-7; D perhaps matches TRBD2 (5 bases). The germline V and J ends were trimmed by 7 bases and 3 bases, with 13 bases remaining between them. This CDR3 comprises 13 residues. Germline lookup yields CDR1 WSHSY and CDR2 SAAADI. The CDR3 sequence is CASNGGGSYEQYF. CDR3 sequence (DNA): TGCGCCAGCAATGGCGGTGGGAGCTACGAGCAGTACTTC.

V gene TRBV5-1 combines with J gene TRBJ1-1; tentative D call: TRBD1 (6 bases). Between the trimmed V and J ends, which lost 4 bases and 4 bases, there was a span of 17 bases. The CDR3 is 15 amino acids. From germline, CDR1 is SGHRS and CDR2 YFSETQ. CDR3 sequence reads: CASSPSSVGGTEAFF. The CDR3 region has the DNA TGCGCCAGCAGCCCCAGTAGTGTAGGGGGCACTGAAGCTTTCTTT.

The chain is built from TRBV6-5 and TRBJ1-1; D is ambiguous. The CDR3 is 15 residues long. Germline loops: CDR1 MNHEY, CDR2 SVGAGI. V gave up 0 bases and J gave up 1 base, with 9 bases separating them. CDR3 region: CASSYSKEANTEAFF. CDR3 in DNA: TGTGCCAGCAGTTACTCGAAAGAAGCGAACACTGAAGCTTTCTTT.

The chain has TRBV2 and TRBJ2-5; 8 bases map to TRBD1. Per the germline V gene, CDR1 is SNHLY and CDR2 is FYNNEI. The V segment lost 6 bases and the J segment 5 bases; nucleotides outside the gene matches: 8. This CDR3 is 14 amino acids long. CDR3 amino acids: CASRPTGADETQYF. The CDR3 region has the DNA TGTGCCAGCAGGCCGACAGGGGCGGACGAGACCCAGTACTTC.

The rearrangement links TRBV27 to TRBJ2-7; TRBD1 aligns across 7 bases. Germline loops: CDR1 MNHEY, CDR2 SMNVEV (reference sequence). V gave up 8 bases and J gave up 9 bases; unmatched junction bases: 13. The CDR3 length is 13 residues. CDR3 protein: CASSPGQTFVQYF. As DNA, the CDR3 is TGTGCCAGCTCACCGGGACAGACGTTTGTGCAGTACTTC.

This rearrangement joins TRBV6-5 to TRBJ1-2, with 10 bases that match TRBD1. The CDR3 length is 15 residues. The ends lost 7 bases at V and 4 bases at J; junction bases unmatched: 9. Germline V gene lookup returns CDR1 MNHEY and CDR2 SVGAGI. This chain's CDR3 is CASTRDRGASYGYTF. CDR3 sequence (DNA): TGTGCCAGCACCCGGGACAGGGGTGCTTCCTATGGCTACACCTTC.

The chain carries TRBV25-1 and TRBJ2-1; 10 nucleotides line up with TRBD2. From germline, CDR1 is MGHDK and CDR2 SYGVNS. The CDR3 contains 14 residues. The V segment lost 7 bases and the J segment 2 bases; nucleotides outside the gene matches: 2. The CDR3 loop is CASKRGGAYNEQFF. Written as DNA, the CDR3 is TGTGCCAGCAAGCGGGGGGGGGCCTACAATGAGCAGTTCTTC.

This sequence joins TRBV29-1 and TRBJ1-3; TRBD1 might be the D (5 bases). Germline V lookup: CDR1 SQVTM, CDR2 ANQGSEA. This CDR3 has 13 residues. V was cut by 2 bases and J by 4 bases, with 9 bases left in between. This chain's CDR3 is CSVESGFGNTIYF. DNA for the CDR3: TGCAGCGTTGAATCAGGGTTCGGAAACACCATATATTTT.